The 16 T cell receptor beta chains listed next were all sequenced from one sample in a study of T cell responses to AZD1222 COVID-19 vaccine. Here immunoSEQ multiplex PCR was the method, and the copy in TCRdb shows in-frame clones only, minus some. The sample holds fewer than 300,000 clones, approximately 95% seen once. The sample here was peripheral blood, taken on day 0 of AZD1222 vaccination. These receptor sequences come from an adult in good health.

This clone was picked up one time. This chain joins TRBV28 and TRBJ1-6; 8 nucleotides align to TRBD1. There are 16 residues in the CDR3. Germline V gives CDR1 MDHEN, CDR2 SYDVKM. The V gene end was trimmed by 4 bases and the J gene end by 9 bases; junction bases not matched to a gene: 11. CDR3 DNA sequence: TGTGCCAGCAGTTCTTATTACTCAGGGGGCAGTTCACCCCTCCACTTT. Residues: CASSSYYSGGSSPLHF.

V gene TRBV19 combines with J gene TRBJ1-2, with TRBD1 matching over 7 bases. J gave up 6 bases and V 7 bases, and 11 bases lay outside the gene matches. CDR3 length equals 14 residues. Germline assignment: CDR1 LNHDA and CDR2 SQIVND (reference sequence). The CDR3 sequence is CASTTQDRVHGYTF. The CDR3 DNA is TGTGCCAGTACCACTCAAGACAGGGTGCATGGCTACACCTTC.

The J gene is TRBJ1-5, the V gene TRBV7-2; TRBD1 matches 10 bases. CDR1 and CDR2 from the germline V gene are SGHTA and FQGNSA. J gave up 7 bases and V 6 bases, and 12 bases lay outside the gene matches. The CDR3 length is 16 residues. The CDR3 is CASSPQTGGGKQPQHF. CDR3 in DNA: TGTGCCAGCAGTCCCCAGACAGGGGGCGGGAAACAGCCCCAGCATTTT.

The V gene is TRBV7-9, the J gene TRBJ2-1; the D is unclear. The CDR3 has 13 amino acids. Deletions cut 0 bases from V and 13 bases from J, with 13 bases between. Germline loops: CDR1 SEHNR, CDR2 FQNEAQ (reference sequence). CDR3 residues: CASSLAQGSIQFF. CDR3 nucleotides: TGTGCCAGCAGCTTAGCGCAAGGCTCCATACAGTTCTTC.

The rearrangement joins TRBV19 to TRBJ1-1, with D tentatively TRBD1 (6 bases). Trimming shortened V by 7 bases and J by 3 bases, and 21 bases separated the two germline ends. The CDR3 has 16 residues. The V gene's germline CDR1 is LNHDA and CDR2 SQIVND (reference sequence). CDR3 residues: CASTLGGLTGHTEAFF. DNA of the CDR3: TGTGCCAGTACCTTGGGGGGGTTGACAGGCCACACTGAAGCTTTCTTT.

The rearrangement uses TRBV10-3 and TRBJ2-1; 9 positions match TRBD1. Germline V gives CDR1 ENHRY, CDR2 SYGVKD. V gave up 6 bases and J gave up 5 bases; unmatched junction bases: 2. The CDR3 is 13 residues long. The CDR3 coding sequence is TGTGCCATCAGGACAGGGGGGAACAATGAGCAGTTCTTC. Protein: CAIRTGGNNEQFF.

V usage is TRBV7-2 and J usage is TRBJ1-5; D gene unclear. Per the germline V gene, CDR1 is SGHTA and CDR2 is FQGNSA. V was pared by 3 bases and J by 6 bases, with 12 bases between. CDR3 length: 14 residues. CDR3 in amino acids: CASSFFGSSQPQHF. CDR3 DNA: TGTGCCAGCAGCTTCTTTGGGAGTTCTCAGCCCCAGCATTTT.

The CDR3 region has the DNA TGTGCCAGTAGGCTAGCGGGGAGCTCCTACAATGAGCAGTTCTTC. Protein: CASRLAGSSYNEQFF. The rearrangement uses TRBV19 and TRBJ2-1, with 9 bases matching TRBD2. The CDR3 has 15 amino acids. The V and J ends lost 6 bases and 0 bases, in that order; junction bases with no gene match: 3. Germline lookup yields CDR1 LNHDA and CDR2 SQIVND (reference sequence).

This clone was counted once. The chain couples TRBV6-1 to TRBJ2-1, with 7 bases lining up with TRBD1. The CDR3 contains 16 residues. Germline V gene lookup returns CDR1 MNHNS and CDR2 SASEGT. Trimming removed 2 bases from V and 8 bases from J; junction bases left unmatched: 12. CDR3 sequence: CASSERKDRSADEQFF. As DNA, the CDR3 is TGTGCCAGCAGTGAAAGAAAGGACAGGTCGGCTGATGAGCAGTTCTTC.

The J gene is TRBJ2-1, the V gene TRBV4-1; D could derive from TRBD1 or TRBD2 (5 bases each). The CDR3 has 15 amino acids. Per the germline V gene, CDR1 is MGHRA and CDR2 is YSYEKL. V lost 3 bases and J lost 0, with 9 bases in between. The CDR3 loop is CASSQWGNSYNEQFF. The CDR3 DNA follows: TGCGCCAGCAGCCAGTGGGGGAACTCCTACAATGAGCAGTTCTTC.

J is TRBJ2-7 and V is TRBV6-5; no reliable D call. V was cut by 8 bases and J by 1 base, with 12 bases left in between. The CDR3 has 13 residues. Germline V lookup: CDR1 MNHEY, CDR2 SVGAGI. The CDR3 nucleotides read TGTGCCAGCTCGAATGGGCAATCCTACGAGCAGTACTTC. This sequence encodes CASSNGQSYEQYF.

The chain links TRBV4-1 to TRBJ2-7, with a tentative D call TRBD1 (6 bases). Germline loops: CDR1 MGHRA, CDR2 YSYEKL. V lost 3 bases and J lost 5, with 14 bases in between. The CDR3 spans 14 residues. The DNA of the CDR3 is TGCGCCAGCAGCCAGCTAACAGGGACCCACGAGCAGTACTTC. As protein: CASSQLTGTHEQYF.

The chain carries TRBV5-4 and TRBJ2-1; D unclear. Trimming pared 1 base from V and 3 bases from J, leaving 14 bases between. CDR3 size: 16 residues. The germline gives CDR1 SGHNT, CDR2 YYREEE (reference sequence). CDR3 in amino acids: CASSLKYGGIYNEQFF. CDR3 coding DNA: TGTGCCAGCAGCTTGAAGTACGGCGGAATCTACAATGAGCAGTTCTTC.

This chain connects TRBV7-3 to TRBJ2-4; TRBD1 matches 10 bases. Looked up from germline, CDR1 is SGHTA and CDR2 is FQGTGA. The CDR3 covers 18 residues. Unmatched junction bases numbered 11, after V lost 5 bases and J lost 1 base. CDR3 region: CASSLTGPGQGAKNIQYF. CDR3 nucleotides: TGTGCCAGCAGCCTGACGGGACCGGGACAGGGGGCCAAAAACATTCAGTACTTC.

V is TRBV4-3 and J is TRBJ2-1, with 10 bases lining up with TRBD1. This CDR3 spans 14 amino acids. V shed 8 bases, J shed 4 bases, and the junction held 5 bases outside the gene matches. Germline V gene lookup returns CDR1 LGHNA and CDR2 YSLEER. CDR3 coding DNA: TGCGCCAGCTCCCGGGACAGGGGTTACAATGAGCAGTTCTTC. Its translation is CASSRDRGYNEQFF.

J is TRBJ2-6 and V is TRBV28; 7 bases fit TRBD1. V shed 5 bases, J shed 1 base, and the junction held 8 bases outside the gene matches. CDR1 and CDR2 (germline): MDHEN, SYDVKM. The CDR3 has 17 residues. CDR3 bases: TGTGCCAGCAGTCCGCGGACAGGCGGGTCTGGGGCCAACGTCCTGACTTTC. Translating it yields CASSPRTGGSGANVLTF.